This T cell receptor (beta chain) was captured in a study of shared clonotypes between healthy human individuals. The study's findings and limits: Tissues were not sampled, only blood, and their repertoires likely differ.

Trimming cost V 7 bases and J 3 bases; bases outside gene matches: 9. This CDR3 is 15 amino acids long. Germline V gene sequence: CDR1 SGHRS, CDR2 YFSETQ. For this clone: Its antigen is not identified.

Study processing details: Junction-only sequences without quality scores came from ImmunoSEQ, so filtering differed. Sequencing was performed with immunoSEQ multiplex PCR; in TCRdb, only in-frame clones are kept and a portion is missing. The V and J calls and clone size come from that table; D and trimming were worked out from the DNA. This table holds hundreds of thousands of clones, roughly 77% found once. The source is a woman aged 40-49 years in good health. Some clones in this sample may be carry-over from other donors' samples. The chain combines TRBV5-1 with TRBJ2-1; 8 bases map to TRBD2. The source material was PBMCs. Written as DNA, the CDR3 is TGCGCCAGCGCCTCCTCCGGGACTAGCTACAATGAGCAGTTCTTC. It translates to CASASSGTSYNEQFF.